A single sample is the source of the 27 T cell receptor beta chains below, sequenced in a study of shared clonotypes between healthy human individuals. Clones were sequenced by immunoSEQ multiplex PCR, and TCRdb holds only the in-frame ones, with some missing. There are over a million clones in the sample; around 95% occur only once, and approximately 1.1% lies in the top ten. The sequenced material came from naive CD4+ T cells sorted from blood. Subset meaning: CD45RA+ positively selected. The receptors were sampled from a man aged 25 to 40 in good health.

The V call is TRBV7-8, the J call TRBJ2-1; D not certain. CDR1 and CDR2 (germline): SGHVS, FQNEAQ. V lost 5 bases and J 2 bases, leaving 10 bases between the germline ends. This CDR3 comprises 14 residues. The DNA of the CDR3 is TGTGCCAGCAGCCTCCTCACCACCTACAATGAGCAGTTCTTC. This codes for CASSLLTTYNEQFF. The full variable domain, completed using reference TRBV7-8 and TRBJ2-1, is GAGVSQSPRYKVAKRGQDVALRCDPISGHVSLFWYQQALGQGPEFLTYFQNEAQLDKSGLPSDRFFAERPEGSVSTLKIQRTQQEDSAVYLCASSLLTTYNEQFFGPGTRLTVL.

On this clone itself: A read error may produce the germline difference seen at one junction end. This rearrangement joins TRBV7-2 to TRBJ2-3, with D perhaps matching TRBD2 (5 bases). CDR1 and CDR2 from the germline V gene are SGHTA and FQGNSA. The CDR3 runs 13 residues. The CDR3 nucleotides read TGTGCCAGCAGCCTAGCCTACACAGATACGCAGTATTTT. Protein: CASSLAYTDTQYF.

The chain employs TRBV11-2 and TRBJ2-5; possible D gene TRBD2, 7 bases. Trimming pared 6 bases from V and 4 bases from J, leaving 18 bases between. CDR3 length: 15 amino acids. The germline CDR1 and CDR2 sequences are SGHAT and FQNNGV. The CDR3 region has the DNA TGTGCCAGCAGAAGAGTGGGGGGGCGGATAGAGACCCAGTACTTC. It specifies CASRRVGGRIETQYF.

V and J are TRBV19 and TRBJ2-1, with 9 bases aligning to TRBD2. The CDR3 spans 15 residues. Germline V gives CDR1 LNHDA, CDR2 SQIVND (reference sequence). With V trimmed by 6 bases and J by 3 bases, 6 bases remained unmatched. The CDR3 DNA sequence: TGTGCCAGTAGAGTGACTAGCGGTAGCTACAATGAGCAGTTCTTC. This translates into CASRVTSGSYNEQFF. Supplemented by reference TRBV19 and TRBJ2-1, the full variable domain reads DGGITQSPKYLFRKEGQNVTLSCEQNLNHDAMYWYRQDPGQGLRLIYYSQIVNDFQKGDIAEGYSVSREKKESFPLTVTSAQKNPTAFYLCASRVTSGSYNEQFFGPGTRLTVL.

The chain is built from TRBV27 and TRBJ2-7; maybe TRBD2 (6 bases). Per germline, CDR1 MNHEY and CDR2 SMNVEV (reference sequence). The CDR3 is 14 amino acids. Between the trimmed V and J ends, which lost 8 bases and 1 base, there was a span of 15 bases. Here the CDR3 DNA reads TGTGCCAGCGGACTAACTGCTACTTCCTACGAGCAGTACTTC. Its translation: CASGLTATSYEQYF.

J is TRBJ1-2 and V is TRBV28; 7 bases agree with TRBD1. CDR3 length equals 16 residues. With V trimmed by 8 bases and J by 6 bases, 18 bases remained unmatched. Germline lookup yields CDR1 MDHEN and CDR2 SYDVKM. The DNA of the CDR3 is TGTGCCAGCTTCTTCGCAGGGGGGATCGGTGGTAATGGCTACACCTTC. Translated, it gives CASFFAGGIGGNGYTF.

The V gene is TRBV7-2, the J gene TRBJ2-5; D possibly uses TRBD1 or TRBD2 (7 bases each). CDR1 SGHTA and CDR2 FQGNSA come from the germline V gene. The V and J ends lost 1 base and 5 bases respectively, with 17 bases between them. The CDR3 runs to 16 residues. The DNA for the CDR3 is TGTGCCAGCAGCTTAGGGCCCGGCAGGGGGGGTGAGACCCAGTACTTC. Translated, it gives CASSLGPGRGGETQYF. The full variable domain, in which reference TRBV7-2 and TRBJ2-5 provide the parts outside the CDR3, is GAGVSQSPSNKVTEKGKDVELRCDPISGHTALYWYRQSLGQGLEFLIYFQGNSAPDKSGLPSDRFSAERTGGSVSTLTIQRTQQEDSAVYLCASSLGPGRGGETQYFGPGTRLLVL.

This chain connects TRBV5-6 to TRBJ2-7; D is unresolved. V was pared by 0 bases and J by 0 bases, with 4 bases between. The germline CDR1 and CDR2 sequences are SGHDT and YYEEEE. The length of the CDR3 is 13 residues. The CDR3 DNA follows: TGTGCCAGCAGCTTGGACTTCTCCTACGAGCAGTACTTC. Translation: CASSLDFSYEQYF.

This chain uses TRBV30 with TRBJ1-1; D gene ambiguous. The CDR3 covers 12 residues. Trimming pared 5 bases from V and 11 bases from J, leaving 18 bases between. CDR1 and CDR2 (germline): GTSNPN, SVGIG (reference sequence). CDR3 nucleotide sequence: TGTGCCTGGCAAGGTGCATACCCAGGTGCTTTCTTT. Amino acids: CAWQGAYPGAFF. Full variable domain (remainder filled in from reference TRBV30 and TRBJ1-1): SQTIHQWPATLVQPVGSPLSLECTVEGTSNPNLYWYRQAAGRGLQLLFYSVGIGQISSEVPQNLSASRPQDRQFILSSKKLLLSDSGFYLCAWQGAYPGAFFGQGTRLTVV.

V gene TRBV28 combines with J gene TRBJ2-6, with D unresolved. From germline, CDR1 is MDHEN and CDR2 SYDVKM. The V and J ends lost 5 bases and 0 bases respectively, with 11 bases between them. This CDR3 has 16 residues. CDR3 region: CASSTDLGSGANVLTF. The CDR3 bases are TGTGCCAGCAGTACCGATCTGGGCTCTGGGGCCAACGTCCTGACTTTC.

This chain connects TRBV6-1 to TRBJ1-4; 8 bases align to TRBD1. Germline V lookup: CDR1 MNHNS, CDR2 SASEGT. The CDR3 runs 14 residues. The J segment lost 8 bases and the V segment lost 6 bases, leaving 8 bases of the junction unmatched. The chain's CDR3 is CASRVDREGEKLFF. The CDR3 DNA follows: TGTGCCAGCAGAGTGGACAGGGAAGGGGAAAAACTGTTTTTT.

The genes are TRBV4-2 and TRBJ2-7; no reliable D call. Germline-derived CDR1 and CDR2 are LGHNA and YNFKEQ. The V and J ends lost 1 base and 4 bases respectively, with 14 bases between them. This CDR3 spans 15 amino acids. CDR3 region: CASSQVDSSGYEQYF. The CDR3 region has the DNA TGTGCCAGCAGCCAAGTTGATAGCTCGGGTTACGAGCAGTACTTC.

The count of this clone is one. This sequence joins TRBV7-3 and TRBJ2-2; 9 nucleotides align to TRBD2. Per the germline V gene, CDR1 is SGHTA and CDR2 is FQGTGA. V shed 1 base, J shed 2 bases, and the junction held 5 bases outside the gene matches. The CDR3 loop spans 17 amino acids. CDR3 protein: CASSLRVSGSNTGELFF. CDR3 nucleotide sequence: TGTGCCAGCAGCTTAAGGGTTAGCGGGAGCAACACCGGGGAGCTGTTTTTT.

With regard to this clone: Other DNA sequences of this sample code for an identical CDR3. V and J are TRBV5-4 and TRBJ1-1; D remains ambiguous. Germline V gene data show CDR1 as SGHNT and CDR2 as YYREEE (reference sequence). The CDR3 consists of 12 residues. V lost 1 base and J 5 bases, leaving 6 bases between the germline ends. Here the CDR3 reads CASSLRGTEAFF. DNA for the CDR3: TGTGCCAGCAGCTTGCGGGGAACTGAAGCTTTCTTT.

The rearrangement joins TRBV5-5 to TRBJ1-5, with D unresolved. V was pared by 4 bases and J by 5 bases, with 10 bases between. The CDR3 is made up of 13 amino acids. Per the germline V gene, CDR1 is SGHKS and CDR2 is YYEKEE (reference sequence). CDR3 DNA: TGTGCCAGCAGCGACGGGGTGGATCAGCCCCAGCATTTT. Amino acids: CASSDGVDQPQHF.

The chain is built from TRBV9 and TRBJ1-2; D remains unclear. V dropped 3 bases and J dropped 5 bases, with 11 bases sitting between them. The CDR3 has 13 amino acids. The germline V gene encodes CDR1 SGDLS and CDR2 YYNGEE. The CDR3: CASSARTDYGYTF. CDR3 nucleotides: TGTGCCAGCAGCGCCCGGACGGATTATGGCTACACCTTC. Using reference TRBV9 and TRBJ1-2 for the parts outside the CDR3, the full variable domain is DSGVTQTPKHLITATGQRVTLRCSPRSGDLSVYWYQQSLDQGLQFLIQYYNGEERAKGNILERFSAQQFPDLHSELNLSSLELGDSALYFCASSARTDYGYTFGSGTRLTVV.

The chain has TRBV27 and TRBJ2-2; 9 bases line up with TRBD1. The V and J ends lost 5 bases and 0 bases, in that order; junction bases with no gene match: 13. There are 19 residues in the CDR3. Looked up from germline, CDR1 is MNHEY and CDR2 is SMNVEV (reference sequence). The CDR3, as DNA: TGTGCCAGCAGTCCCCCGGGACAGGGAATTCTACCGAACACCGGGGAGCTGTTTTTT. Its translation: CASSPPGQGILPNTGELFF.

Details on this clone: Other DNA sequences from this sample encode an identical CDR3 as well. The chain links TRBV29-1 to TRBJ2-7, with 11 bases lining up with TRBD1. With V trimmed by 3 bases and J by 3 bases, 1 base remained unmatched. The CDR3 totals 13 residues. Per the germline V gene, CDR1 is SQVTM and CDR2 is ANQGSEA. This CDR3 reads CSVEGTGGYEQYF. CDR3 DNA: TGCAGCGTTGAGGGGACAGGGGGCTACGAGCAGTACTTC.

The CDR3 reads CSAGTPPGGPYNEQFF. CDR3 DNA sequence: TGCAGCGCAGGGACCCCTCCGGGAGGTCCCTACAATGAGCAGTTCTTC. The chain recombines TRBV29-1 with TRBJ2-1, with TRBD2 matching over 7 bases. Trimming cost V 7 bases and J 2 bases; bases outside gene matches: 14. CDR1 and CDR2 from the germline V gene are SQVTM and ANQGSEA. This CDR3 contains 16 residues.

This chain joins TRBV9 and TRBJ2-5, with a weak D call TRBD2 (5 bases). V gave up 0 bases and J gave up 5 bases, with 14 bases separating them. Germline loops: CDR1 SGDLS, CDR2 YYNGEE. The CDR3 is 15 amino acids. CDR3 bases: TGTGCCAGCAGCGTAGAGGCTAGCCGGTGGGAGACCCAGTACTTC. Amino acid sequence: CASSVEASRWETQYF.

On this clone itself: This specimen includes other DNA sequences encoding the same CDR3. The V and J genes are TRBV7-9 and TRBJ2-7; D gene uncertain. The germline V and J ends were trimmed by 4 bases and 6 bases, with 10 bases remaining between them. CDR1 is SEHNR, CDR2 FQNEAQ, per germline (reference sequence). This CDR3 is 12 amino acids long. The CDR3, as DNA: TGTGCCAGCAGCTCGAGCCCGTCCGAGCAGTACTTC. Translated: CASSSSPSEQYF.

The chain carries TRBV5-1 and TRBJ2-3; no definite D call. Trimming stripped 0 bases from V and 2 bases from J, with 7 bases between. Germline CDR1 is SGHRS and CDR2 is YFSETQ. The CDR3 loop spans 14 amino acids. This chain's CDR3 is CASSLDLVTDTQYF. For the CDR3, the DNA is TGCGCCAGCAGCTTGGATTTGGTCACAGATACGCAGTATTTT.

The genes are TRBV10-2 and TRBJ2-2; D is ambiguous. CDR3 size: 13 residues. Germline V gene sequence: CDR1 WSHSY, CDR2 SAAADI. Trimming removed 7 bases at V and 5 bases at J, with 11 bases between. The CDR3 coding sequence is TGCGCCAGCACCCTCGTGGGGACCGGGGAGCTGTTTTTT. This encodes CASTLVGTGELFF.

A single count supports this clone. The chain uses TRBV29-1 and TRBJ2-3, with 9 bases lining up with TRBD2. This CDR3 is built from 15 residues. The germline CDR1 and CDR2 sequences are SQVTM and ANQGSEA. Unmatched junction bases numbered 8, after V lost 5 bases and J lost 2 bases. The CDR3 nucleotides are TGCAGCGTTCCTCCGGGACTAGCAGACACAGATACGCAGTATTTT. Translated: CSVPPGLADTDTQYF.

This chain connects TRBV7-6 to TRBJ2-7; the match to TRBD2 covers 7 bases. V was clipped by 5 bases and J by 6 bases; unmatched bases: 13. The CDR3 extends over 15 amino acids. CDR1 is SGHVS, CDR2 FNYEAQ, per germline. The CDR3 nucleotides read TGTGCCAGCAGCCATTCGGAGGGAGGGCCATTCGAGCAGTACTTC. As protein: CASSHSEGGPFEQYF.

The rearrangement links TRBV23-1 to TRBJ2-3; 7 nucleotides align to TRBD1. TRBV23-1 belongs to the ORF category, with a function that is uncertain. The CDR3 loop spans 13 amino acids. V trimming: 10 bases; J trimming: 6 bases; junction bases outside the gene matches: 10. The CDR3 here is CAKPGQSGDTQYF. Here the CDR3 DNA reads TGCGCCAAGCCGGGACAGTCTGGGGATACGCAGTATTTT.

The V and J genes are TRBV27 and TRBJ1-2; TRBD1 matches at 7 bases. Germline V gene lookup returns CDR1 MNHEY and CDR2 SMNVEV (reference sequence). The CDR3 consists of 15 residues. Germline trimming cut 2 bases from V and 4 bases from J; bases unmatched to any gene: 7. Written as DNA, the CDR3 is TGTGCCAGCAGTTTAAGCGGACAGGCCGCCTATGGCTACACCTTC. It is translated as CASSLSGQAAYGYTF.